The T cell receptor (beta chain) described here comes from a study of cytomegalovirus exposure and HLA in healthy donors. Study in general: An early release of data contained around 80 million unique TCRs, which came from HLA-typed donors. General study points: In a later analysis, V- and J-gene trimming of beta chains associated with a DCLRE1C missense variant, replicated independently. Common viral pathogens seemed, in a later analysis, to connect with several of the most significant clusters.

This CDR3 region has 14 residues. CDR1 and CDR2 from the germline V gene are SGHRS and YFSETQ. The V end lost 3 bases, the J end lost 5 bases, and 12 bases lay between the germline ends. Donors were ostensibly healthy at sampling, although undocumented immune exposures were probable. In the case of this clone: Its antigen is not known.

PCR involved 60 Vbeta and 13 Jbeta primers. Assay: immunoSEQ multiplex PCR; the TCRdb copy retains only in-frame clones and omits some. This table holds 100,000 to 130,000 clones, roughly 72% found once. Source material: PBMCs. This clonotype originated in a man in his thirties or forties in good health and CMV-seronegative. This rearrangement joins TRBV5-1 to TRBJ1-5; TRBD1 might be the D (5 bases). The CDR3 spells CASSSIPGDQPQHF. The DNA for the CDR3 is TGCGCCAGCAGCTCTATACCGGGGGATCAGCCCCAGCATTTT. Looking up the rest from reference TRBV5-1 and TRBJ1-5 gives the full variable domain: KAGVTQTPRYLIKTRGQQVTLSCSPISGHRSVSWYQQTPGQGLQFLFEYFSETQRNKGNFPGRFSGRQFSNSRSEMNVSTLELGDSALYLCASSSIPGDQPQHFGDGTRLSIL.